This T cell receptor (beta chain) was retrieved from a study of blood T cell repertoires in COVID-19. Repertoires were generated with immunoSEQ multiplex PCR, while TCRdb's copy carries only in-frame clones and drops some. The sample has around 140,000 clones, around 80% seen once. The sequence came from a man aged 55 to 70 with active or convalescent COVID-19. Sequenced input: peripheral blood.

DNA of the CDR3: TGTGCCAGCAGCTTATCTTCACAGTCGAACACTGAAGCTTTCTTT. Residues: CASSLSSQSNTEAFF. V gene TRBV7-8 combines with J gene TRBJ1-1, with unresolved D. Looked up from germline, CDR1 is SGHVS and CDR2 is FQNEAQ. V gave up 2 bases and J gave up 1 base, with 11 bases separating them. The CDR3 spans 15 residues.